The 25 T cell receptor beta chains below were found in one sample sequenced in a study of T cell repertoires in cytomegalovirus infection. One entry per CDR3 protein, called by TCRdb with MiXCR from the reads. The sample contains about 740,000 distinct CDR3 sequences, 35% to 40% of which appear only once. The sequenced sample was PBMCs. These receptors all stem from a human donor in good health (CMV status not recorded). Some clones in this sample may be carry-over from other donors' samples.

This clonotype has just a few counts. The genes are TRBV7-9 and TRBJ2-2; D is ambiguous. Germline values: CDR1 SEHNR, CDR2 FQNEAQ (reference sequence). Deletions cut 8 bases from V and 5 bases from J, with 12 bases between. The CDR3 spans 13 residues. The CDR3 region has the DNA TGTGCCAGCGGGTCGCTAAGGACCGGGGAGCTGTTTTTT. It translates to CASGSLRTGELFF.

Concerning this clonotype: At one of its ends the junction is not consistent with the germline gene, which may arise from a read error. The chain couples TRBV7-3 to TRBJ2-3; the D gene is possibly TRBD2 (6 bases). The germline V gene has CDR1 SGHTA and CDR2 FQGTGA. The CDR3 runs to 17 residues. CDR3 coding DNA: TGTGCCAGCAGGCGCAGCCTGGGGACTGCAAGCACAGATACGCAGTCTTTT. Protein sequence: CASRRSLGTASTDTQSF.

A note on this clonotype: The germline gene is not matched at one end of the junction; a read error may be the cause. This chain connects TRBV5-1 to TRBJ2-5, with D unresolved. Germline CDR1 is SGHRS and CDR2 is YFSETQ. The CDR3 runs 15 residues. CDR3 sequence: CASRAGFLDEETQSF. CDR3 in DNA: TGCGCCAGCAGGGCAGGTTTTCTCGACGAAGAGACCCAGTCCTTC.

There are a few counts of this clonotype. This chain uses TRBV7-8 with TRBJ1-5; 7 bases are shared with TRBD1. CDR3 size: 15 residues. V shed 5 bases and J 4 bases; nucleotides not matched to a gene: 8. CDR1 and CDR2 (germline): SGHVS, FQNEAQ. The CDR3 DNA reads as TGTGCCAGCAGCGGAGAGACAGGGATTAATCAGCCCCAGCATTTT. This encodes CASSGETGINQPQHF.

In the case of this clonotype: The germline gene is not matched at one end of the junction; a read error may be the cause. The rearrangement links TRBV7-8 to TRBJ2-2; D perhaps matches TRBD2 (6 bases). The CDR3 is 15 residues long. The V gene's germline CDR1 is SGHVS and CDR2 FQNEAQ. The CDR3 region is CASSAGTVNTRELFF. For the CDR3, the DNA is TGTGCCAGCAGCGCGGGGACTGTGAACACCAGGGAGCTGTTTTTT.

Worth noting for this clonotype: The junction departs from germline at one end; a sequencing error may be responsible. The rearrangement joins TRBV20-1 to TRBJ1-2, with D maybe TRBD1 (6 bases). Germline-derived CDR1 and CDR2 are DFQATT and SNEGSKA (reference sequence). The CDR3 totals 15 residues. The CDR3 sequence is CSARDQGKGAYGYNF. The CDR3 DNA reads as TGCAGTGCTAGAGACCAGGGGAAAGGGGCATATGGCTACAACTTC.

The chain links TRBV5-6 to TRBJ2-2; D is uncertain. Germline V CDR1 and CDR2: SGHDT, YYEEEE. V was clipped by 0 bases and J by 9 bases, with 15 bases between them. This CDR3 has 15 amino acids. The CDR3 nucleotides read TGTGCCAGCAGCTTGGGTCCCGCTAGATCCTGGGAGCTGTTTTTT. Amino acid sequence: CASSLGPARSWELFF.

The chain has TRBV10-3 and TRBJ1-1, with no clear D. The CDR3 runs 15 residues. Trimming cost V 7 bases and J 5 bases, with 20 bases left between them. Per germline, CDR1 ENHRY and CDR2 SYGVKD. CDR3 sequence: CAITPFGRRWTEAFF. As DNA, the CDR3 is TGTGCCATCACCCCTTTCGGGAGAAGGTGGACTGAAGCTTTCTTT.

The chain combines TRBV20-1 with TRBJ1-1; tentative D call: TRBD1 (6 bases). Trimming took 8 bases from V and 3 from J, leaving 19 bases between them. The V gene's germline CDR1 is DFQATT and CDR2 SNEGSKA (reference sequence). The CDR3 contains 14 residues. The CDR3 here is CSSDRLEKDTEAFF. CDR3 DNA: TGCAGTTCAGACAGGCTGGAAAAGGACACTGAAGCTTTCTTT.

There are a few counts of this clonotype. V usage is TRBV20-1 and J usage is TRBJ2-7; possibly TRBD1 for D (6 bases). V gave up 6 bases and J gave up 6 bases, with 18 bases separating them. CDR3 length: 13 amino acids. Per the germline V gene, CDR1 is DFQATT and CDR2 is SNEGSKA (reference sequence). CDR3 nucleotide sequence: TGCAGTGCCACGGCACAAAGGGGGTCCGAGCAGTACTTC. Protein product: CSATAQRGSEQYF.

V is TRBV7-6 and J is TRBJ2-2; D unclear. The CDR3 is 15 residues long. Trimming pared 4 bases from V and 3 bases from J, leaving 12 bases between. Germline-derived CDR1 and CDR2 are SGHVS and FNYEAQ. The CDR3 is CASSSLPDYTGELFF. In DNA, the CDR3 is TGTGCCAGCAGCTCCCTTCCAGACTACACCGGGGAGCTGTTTTTT.

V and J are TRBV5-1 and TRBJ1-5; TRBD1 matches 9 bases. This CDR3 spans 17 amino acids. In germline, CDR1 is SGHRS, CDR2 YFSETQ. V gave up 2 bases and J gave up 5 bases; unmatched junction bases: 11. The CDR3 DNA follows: TGCGCCAGCAGCTTTGGAATTTCCGGACAGGGGTATCAGCCCCAGCATTTT. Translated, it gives CASSFGISGQGYQPQHF.

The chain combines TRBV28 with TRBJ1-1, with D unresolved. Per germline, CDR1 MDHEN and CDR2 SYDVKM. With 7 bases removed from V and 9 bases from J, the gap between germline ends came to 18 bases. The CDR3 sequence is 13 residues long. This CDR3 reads CASTKQTPRQAFF. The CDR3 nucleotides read TGTGCCAGCACCAAACAGACGCCCCGCCAAGCTTTCTTT.

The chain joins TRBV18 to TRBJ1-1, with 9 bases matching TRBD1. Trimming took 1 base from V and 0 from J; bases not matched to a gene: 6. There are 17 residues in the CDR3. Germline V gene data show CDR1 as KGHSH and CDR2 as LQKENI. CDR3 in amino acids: CASSPRTGQGLNTEAFF. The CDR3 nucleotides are TGTGCCAGCTCACCACGAACTGGACAGGGGTTGAACACTGAAGCTTTCTTT.

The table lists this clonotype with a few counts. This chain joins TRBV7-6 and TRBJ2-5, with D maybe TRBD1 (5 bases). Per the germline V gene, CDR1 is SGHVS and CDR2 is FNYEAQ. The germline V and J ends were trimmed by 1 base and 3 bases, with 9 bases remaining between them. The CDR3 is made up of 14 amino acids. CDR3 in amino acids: CASSLDDREETQYF. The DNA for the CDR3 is TGTGCCAGCAGCTTAGACGACAGAGAAGAGACCCAGTACTTC.

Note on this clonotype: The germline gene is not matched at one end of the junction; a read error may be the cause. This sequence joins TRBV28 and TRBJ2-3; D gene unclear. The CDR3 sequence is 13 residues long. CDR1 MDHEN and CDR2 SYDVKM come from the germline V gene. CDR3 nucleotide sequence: TGTGCCAGCAGTTTATTGGCACCCGGTACGCCGTATTTT. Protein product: CASSLLAPGTPYF.

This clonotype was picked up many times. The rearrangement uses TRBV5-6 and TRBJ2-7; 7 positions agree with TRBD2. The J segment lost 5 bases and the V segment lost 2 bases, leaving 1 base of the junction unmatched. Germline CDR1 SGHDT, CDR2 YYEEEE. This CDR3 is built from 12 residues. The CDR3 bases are TGTGCCAGCAGCTTAGCGGGGAACGAGCAGTACTTC. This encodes CASSLAGNEQYF.

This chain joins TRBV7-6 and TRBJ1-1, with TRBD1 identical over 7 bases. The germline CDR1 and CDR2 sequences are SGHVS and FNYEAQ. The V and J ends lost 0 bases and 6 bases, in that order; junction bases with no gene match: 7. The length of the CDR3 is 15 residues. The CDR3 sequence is CASSLAGTATPEAFF. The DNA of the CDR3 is TGTGCCAGCAGCTTAGCGGGGACAGCGACCCCTGAAGCTTTCTTT. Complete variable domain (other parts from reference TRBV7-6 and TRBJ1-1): GAGVSQSPRYKVTKRGQDVALRCDPISGHVSLYWYRQALGQGPEFLTYFNYEAQQDKSGLPNDRFSAERPEGSISTLTIQRTEQRDSAMYRCASSLAGTATPEAFFGQGTRLTVV.

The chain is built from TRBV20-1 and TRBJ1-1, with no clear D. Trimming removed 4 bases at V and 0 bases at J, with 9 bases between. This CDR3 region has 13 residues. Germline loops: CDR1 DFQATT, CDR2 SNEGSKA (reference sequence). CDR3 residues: CSATWRMNTEAFF. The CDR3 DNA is TGCAGTGCTACCTGGCGGATGAACACTGAAGCTTTCTTT.

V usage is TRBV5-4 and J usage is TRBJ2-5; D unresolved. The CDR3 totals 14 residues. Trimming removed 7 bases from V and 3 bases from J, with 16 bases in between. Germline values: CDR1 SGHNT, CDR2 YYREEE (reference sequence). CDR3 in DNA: TGTGCCAGCGGCCAAATGGGTGGAAAAGAGACCCAGTACTTC. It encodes CASGQMGGKETQYF.

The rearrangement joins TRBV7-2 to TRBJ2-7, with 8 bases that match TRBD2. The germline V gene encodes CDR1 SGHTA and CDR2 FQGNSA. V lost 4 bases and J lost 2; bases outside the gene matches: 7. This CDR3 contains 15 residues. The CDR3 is CASSYRGGLAYEQYF. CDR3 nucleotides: TGTGCCAGCAGCTACCGGGGGGGGCTAGCCTACGAGCAGTACTTC.

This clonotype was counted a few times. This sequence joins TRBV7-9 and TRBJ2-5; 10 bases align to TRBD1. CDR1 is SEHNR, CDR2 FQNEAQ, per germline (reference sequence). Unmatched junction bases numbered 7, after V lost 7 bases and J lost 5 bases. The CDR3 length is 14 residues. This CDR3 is CASIGTGVRETQYF. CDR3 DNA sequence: TGTGCCAGCATCGGGACAGGGGTTAGGGAGACCCAGTACTTC. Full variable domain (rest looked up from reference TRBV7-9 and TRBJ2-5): DTGVSQNPRHKITKRGQNVTFRCDPISEHNRLYWYRQTLGQGPEFLTYFQNEAQLEKSRLLSDRFSAERPKGSFSTLEIQRTEQGDSAMYLCASIGTGVRETQYFGPGTRLLVL.

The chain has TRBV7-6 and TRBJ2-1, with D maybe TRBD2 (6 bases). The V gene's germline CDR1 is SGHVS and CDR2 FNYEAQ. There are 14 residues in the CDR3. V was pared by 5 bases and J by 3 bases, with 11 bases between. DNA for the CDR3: TGTGCCAGCAGCCAAAGGGACTTCTACAATGAGCAGTTCTTC. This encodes CASSQRDFYNEQFF.

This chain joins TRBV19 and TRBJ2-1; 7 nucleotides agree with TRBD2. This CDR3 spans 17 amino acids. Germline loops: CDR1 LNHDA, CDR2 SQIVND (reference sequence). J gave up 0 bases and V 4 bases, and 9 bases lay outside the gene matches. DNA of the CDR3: TGTGCCAGTAGTAAGGGACTATCACGAAGCTCCTACAATGAGCAGTTCTTC. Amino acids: CASSKGLSRSSYNEQFF. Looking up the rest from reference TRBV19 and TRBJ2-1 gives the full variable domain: DGGITQSPKYLFRKEGQNVTLSCEQNLNHDAMYWYRQDPGQGLRLIYYSQIVNDFQKGDIAEGYSVSREKKESFPLTVTSAQKNPTAFYLCASSKGLSRSSYNEQFFGPGTRLTVL.

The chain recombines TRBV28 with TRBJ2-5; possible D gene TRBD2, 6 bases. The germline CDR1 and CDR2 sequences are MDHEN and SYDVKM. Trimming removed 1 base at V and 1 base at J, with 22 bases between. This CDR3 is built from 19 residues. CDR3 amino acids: CASSLLTHSVLASQETQYF. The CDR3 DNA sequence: TGTGCCAGCAGTTTATTAACCCACTCTGTACTAGCATCCCAAGAGACCCAGTACTTC.